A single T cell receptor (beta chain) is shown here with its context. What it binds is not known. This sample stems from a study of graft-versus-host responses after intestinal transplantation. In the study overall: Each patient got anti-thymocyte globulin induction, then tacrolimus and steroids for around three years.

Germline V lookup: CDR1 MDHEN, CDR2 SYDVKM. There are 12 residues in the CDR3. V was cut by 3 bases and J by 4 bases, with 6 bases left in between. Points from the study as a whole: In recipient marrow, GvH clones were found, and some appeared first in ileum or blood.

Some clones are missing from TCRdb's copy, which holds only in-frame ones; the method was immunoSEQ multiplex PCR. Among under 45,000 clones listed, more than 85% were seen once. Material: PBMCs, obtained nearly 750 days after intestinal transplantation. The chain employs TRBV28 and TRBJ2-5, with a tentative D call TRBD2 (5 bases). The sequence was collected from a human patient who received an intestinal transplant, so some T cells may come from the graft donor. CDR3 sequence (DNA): TGTGCCAGCAGTTTCGAGGGAGAGACCCAGTACTTC. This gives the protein CASSFEGETQYF.